These 12 T cell receptor beta chains share one sample of origin, sequenced in a study of cytomegalovirus exposure and HLA in healthy donors. Primers included in the PCR were 60 Vbeta and 13 Jbeta primers. Using immunoSEQ multiplex PCR, the repertoire was profiled, and TCRdb retains in-frame clones only, with some absent. The sample has about 200,000 clones, roughly three quarters seen once; the top ten hold 1.7%. Material for sequencing was PBMCs. The receptors come from a man aged 45-65 years in good health and CMV-seronegative.

This clone was counted a few times. The chain combines TRBV6-5 with TRBJ1-2; 8 bases agree with TRBD1. Looked up from germline, CDR1 is MNHEY and CDR2 is SVGAGI. This CDR3 has 15 residues. Trimming cost V 5 bases and J 7 bases; bases outside gene matches: 12. CDR3 in DNA: TGTGCCAGCAGTCCTGGGGGGACAGGAGTATTTGGCTACACCTTC. This codes for CASSPGGTGVFGYTF.

The chain recombines TRBV5-4 with TRBJ1-1; 9 positions match TRBD1. Trimming at V came to 5 bases and at J to 6 bases, leaving 8 bases not matched to a gene. The CDR3 extends over 14 amino acids. From germline, CDR1 is SGHNT and CDR2 YYREEE (reference sequence). The CDR3 here is CASRTTGGDAEAFF. As DNA, the CDR3 is TGTGCCAGCAGGACGACAGGGGGAGACGCTGAAGCTTTCTTT.

J is TRBJ2-4 and V is TRBV15; D is undetermined. The CDR3 is 17 amino acids. With 1 base removed from V and 0 bases from J, the gap between germline ends came to 13 bases. Germline CDR1 and CDR2: LNHNV and YYDKDF (reference sequence). The CDR3 loop reads CATSRVRHDVAKNIQYF. For the CDR3, the DNA is TGTGCCACCAGCAGAGTCCGACACGATGTAGCCAAAAACATTCAGTACTTC.

The rearrangement links TRBV6-5 to TRBJ1-4; D uncertain. V lost 5 bases and J 7 bases, leaving 14 bases between the germline ends. The CDR3 length is 14 residues. The germline V gene encodes CDR1 MNHEY and CDR2 SVGAGI. CDR3 amino acids: CASSPRRGSEKLFF. The CDR3 DNA follows: TGTGCCAGCAGTCCCCGCCGGGGATCTGAAAAACTGTTTTTT.

This clone was observed a handful of times. The genes are TRBV27 and TRBJ2-1; TRBD2 matches 12 bases. This CDR3 comprises 18 residues. Germline CDR1 is MNHEY and CDR2 is SMNVEV (reference sequence). V lost 5 bases and J lost 7; bases outside the gene matches: 15. This CDR3 is CASSTLSRLAGEGNEQFF. The CDR3 DNA follows: TGTGCCAGCAGTACCCTTTCCCGACTAGCGGGGGAAGGGAATGAGCAGTTCTTC.

The V gene is TRBV18, the J gene TRBJ1-4, with TRBD1 identical over 9 bases. Germline CDR1 KGHSH, CDR2 LQKENI. The CDR3 has 15 amino acids. The J segment lost 8 bases and the V segment lost 4 bases, leaving 8 bases of the junction unmatched. The CDR3 here is CASSRRDRVEEKLFF. The CDR3 coding sequence is TGTGCCAGCTCACGCCGGGACAGGGTAGAGGAAAAACTGTTTTTT.

This chain joins TRBV5-1 and TRBJ2-5; TRBD2 matches 8 bases. The V gene's germline CDR1 is SGHRS and CDR2 YFSETQ. CDR3 length: 13 residues. V shed 5 bases, J shed 3 bases, and the junction held 3 bases outside the gene matches. The DNA of the CDR3 is TGCGCCAGCAGGGCAGCGGGAGAAGAGACCCAGTACTTC. Protein: CASRAAGEETQYF.

The rearrangement joins TRBV11-1 to TRBJ2-7; TRBD1 is a possible D gene (6 bases). CDR3 length: 12 amino acids. Germline loops: CDR1 SGHAT, CDR2 FQDESV (reference sequence). Trimming took 4 bases from V and 6 from J, leaving 10 bases between them. The CDR3 here is CASSWGRGEQYF. In nucleotides, the CDR3 is TGTGCCAGCAGCTGGGGGCGTGGCGAGCAGTACTTC.

The J gene is TRBJ1-5, the V gene TRBV18; 8 bases match TRBD1. Germline assignment: CDR1 KGHSH and CDR2 LQKENI. Germline trimming cut 0 bases from V and 7 bases from J; bases unmatched to any gene: 5. This CDR3 spans 15 amino acids. CDR3 nucleotide sequence: TGTGCCAGCTCACCACCAGACAGGGGCGAACAGCCCCAGCATTTT. It translates to CASSPPDRGEQPQHF.

This chain's CDR3 is CASSFGSGDTQYF. The DNA for the CDR3 is TGTGCCAGCAGCTTCGGGAGTGGAGATACGCAGTATTTT. This chain connects TRBV7-3 to TRBJ2-3; the D gene is possibly TRBD2 (6 bases). The CDR3 spans 13 residues. V gave up 3 bases and J gave up 5 bases, with 9 bases separating them. Looked up from germline, CDR1 is SGHTA and CDR2 is FQGTGA.

The chain uses TRBV6-6 and TRBJ1-2; maybe TRBD1 (6 bases). V gave up 4 bases and J gave up 3 bases, with 12 bases separating them. This CDR3 spans 14 amino acids. The V gene's germline CDR1 is MNHNY and CDR2 SVGAGI (reference sequence). In DNA form, the CDR3 reads TGTGCCAGCAGTTCCCAGGGGAATGACTATGGCTACACCTTC. It specifies CASSSQGNDYGYTF.

This chain connects TRBV7-9 to TRBJ1-5, with D maybe TRBD1 (5 bases). Trimming shortened V by 3 bases and J by 5 bases, and 8 bases separated the two germline ends. Germline V gene lookup returns CDR1 SEHNR and CDR2 FQNEAQ (reference sequence). The CDR3 extends over 13 amino acids. CDR3 amino acids: CASSFGGDQPQHF. Written as DNA, the CDR3 is TGTGCCAGCAGCTTCGGGGGGGATCAGCCCCAGCATTTT.